A single TCR beta chain is shown here with its context. No antigen is known for it. The CDR3 contains 13 residues. From germline, CDR1 is SNHLY and CDR2 FYNNEI. Trimming cost V 4 bases and J 6 bases, with 13 bases left between them. Using its own MiXCR run on the RT-PCR reads, TCRdb lists one record per CDR3 protein. The sample contains roughly 710,000 distinct CDR3 sequences, 12% to 15% of which appear only once. The record originates from a study of response to subunit inactivated influenza vaccine. Broader study findings: Each seasonal influenza vaccination, the authors suggested, recruits few new T cells.

The specimen was PBMCs from blood, collected around two weeks before vaccination. The chain links TRBV2 to TRBJ2-7, with D unresolved. The sequence was obtained from a man aged 50-60 years who received an inactivated influenza vaccine. CDR3 in amino acids: CASSVVPLREQYF. The DNA of the CDR3 is TGTGCCAGCAGTGTGGTTCCCCTCCGCGAGCAGTACTTC.